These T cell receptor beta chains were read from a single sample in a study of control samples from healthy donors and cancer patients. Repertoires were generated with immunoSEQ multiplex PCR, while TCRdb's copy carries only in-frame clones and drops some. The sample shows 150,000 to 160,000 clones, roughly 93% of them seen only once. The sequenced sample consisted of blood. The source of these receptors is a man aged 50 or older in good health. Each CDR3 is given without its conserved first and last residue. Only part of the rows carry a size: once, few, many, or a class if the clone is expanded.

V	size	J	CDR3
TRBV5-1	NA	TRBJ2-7	ASTKAGAYEQY
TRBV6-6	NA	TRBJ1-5	ASSYQGSNQPQH
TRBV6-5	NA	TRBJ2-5	ASSSWTGDETQY
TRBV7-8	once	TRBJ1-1	ASSRTVTEAF
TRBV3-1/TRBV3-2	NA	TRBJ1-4	ASSQGWDRLGEKLF
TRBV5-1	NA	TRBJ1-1	ASSHTGDQTEAF
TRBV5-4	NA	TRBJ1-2	ASSLAPSVGYGYT
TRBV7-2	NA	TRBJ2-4	ASSLSNNIQY
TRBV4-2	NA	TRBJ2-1	ASSQVGRAGNEQF
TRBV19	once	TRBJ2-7	ASSIGQDSTYEQY
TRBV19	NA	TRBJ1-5	ATLVTQYSNQPQH
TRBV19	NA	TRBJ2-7	ASSRDRGPYEQY
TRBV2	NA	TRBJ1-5	ASSAGQGVSNQPQH
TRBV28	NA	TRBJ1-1	ASRRTVNTEAF
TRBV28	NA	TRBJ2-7	ASSKLRGRGGYEQY
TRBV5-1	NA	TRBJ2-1	ASSKLSANIYNEQF
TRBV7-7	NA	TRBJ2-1	ASSLGQNNEQF
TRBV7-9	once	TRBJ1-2	ASSGGNRDVNYGYT
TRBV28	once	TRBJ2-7	ASSEPGQGYEQY
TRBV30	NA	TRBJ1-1	AWSPTVNTEAF
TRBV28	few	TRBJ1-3	ASSSPRAGGNTIY
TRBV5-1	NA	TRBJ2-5	ASSLERTGGQTQY
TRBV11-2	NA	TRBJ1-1	ASSQGLRGTEAF
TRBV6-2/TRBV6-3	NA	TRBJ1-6	ASSLGQKNSPLH
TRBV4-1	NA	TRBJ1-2	ASSQLLGVGYT
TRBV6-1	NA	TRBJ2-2	ASSEGARGNTGELF
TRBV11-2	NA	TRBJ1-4	ASSLGASGGEKLF
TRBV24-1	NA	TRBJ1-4	ATNRARGEKLF
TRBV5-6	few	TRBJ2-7	ASSLDTRKQY